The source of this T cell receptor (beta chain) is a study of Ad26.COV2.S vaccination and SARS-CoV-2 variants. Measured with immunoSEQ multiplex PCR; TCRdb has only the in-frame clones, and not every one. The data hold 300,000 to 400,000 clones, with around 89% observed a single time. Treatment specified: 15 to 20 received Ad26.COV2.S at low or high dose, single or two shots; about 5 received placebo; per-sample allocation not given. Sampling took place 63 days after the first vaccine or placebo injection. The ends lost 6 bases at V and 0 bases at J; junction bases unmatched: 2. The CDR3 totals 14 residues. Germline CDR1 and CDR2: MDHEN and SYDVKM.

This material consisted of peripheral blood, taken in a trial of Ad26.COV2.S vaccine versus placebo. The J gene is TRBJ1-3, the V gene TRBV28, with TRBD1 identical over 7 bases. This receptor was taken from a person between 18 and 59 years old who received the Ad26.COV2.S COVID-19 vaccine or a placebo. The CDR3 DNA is TGTGCCAGCAGGGCAGGGGGCTCTGGAAACACCATATATTTT. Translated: CASRAGGSGNTIYF.